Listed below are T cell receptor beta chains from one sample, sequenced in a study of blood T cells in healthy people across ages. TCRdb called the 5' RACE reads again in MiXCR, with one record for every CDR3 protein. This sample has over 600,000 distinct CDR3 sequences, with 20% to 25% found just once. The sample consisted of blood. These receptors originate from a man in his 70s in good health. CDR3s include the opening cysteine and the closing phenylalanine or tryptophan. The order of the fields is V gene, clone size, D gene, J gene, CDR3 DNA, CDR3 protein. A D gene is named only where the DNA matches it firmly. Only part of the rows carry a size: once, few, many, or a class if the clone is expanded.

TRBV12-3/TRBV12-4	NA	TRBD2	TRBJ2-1	TGTGCCAGCAGCATAGCGGGCCCCTCCTACAATGAGCAGTTCTTC	CASSIAGPSYNEQFF
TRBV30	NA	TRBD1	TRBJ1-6	TGTGCCTGGGACAGGGATTCACCCCTCCACTTT	CAWDRDSPLHF
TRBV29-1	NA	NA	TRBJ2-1	TGCAGCGTTGGGAGGGACAATGAGCAGTTCTTC	CSVGRDNEQFF
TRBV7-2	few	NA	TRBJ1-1	TGTGCCAGCAGCGGTGGATGGGGCGGCACTGAAGCTTTCTTT	CASSGGWGGTEAFF
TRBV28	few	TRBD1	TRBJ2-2	TGTGCCAGCAGTGCAGGGGGTATCACCGGGGAGCTGTTTTTT	CASSAGGITGELFF
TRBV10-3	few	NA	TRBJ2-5	TGTGCCCACAAGCAAGAGACCCAGCACTTC	CAHKQETQHF
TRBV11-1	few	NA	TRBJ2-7	TGTGCCAGCAGCGCCAGTAGTTTACCCTACGAGCAGTACTTC	CASSASSLPYEQYF
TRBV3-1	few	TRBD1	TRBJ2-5	TGTGCCAGCGTCATGACAGGGGGGGAACAGACCCAGTACTTC	CASVMTGGEQTQYF
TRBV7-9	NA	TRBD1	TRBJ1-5	TGTGCCAGCAGTTTACGGGACAGGGCGAAGAGGCCCCAGCATTTT	CASSLRDRAKRPQHF
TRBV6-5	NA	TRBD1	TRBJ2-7	TGTGCCAGCAGTTACGGGGGACAGGGGGGCTACGAGCAGTACTTC	CASSYGGQGGYEQYF
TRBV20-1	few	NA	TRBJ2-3	TGCAGTGCTTGCCCGACTTACACAGATACGCAGTATTTT	CSACPTYTDTQYF
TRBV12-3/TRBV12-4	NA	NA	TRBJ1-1	TGTGCCAGCAGTTCCAGGGGCTTGGCCAACACTGAAGCTTTCTTT	CASSSRGLANTEAFF
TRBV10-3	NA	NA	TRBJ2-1	TGTGCCATCAGTGAGTCTAGGATAGGACCGTTCTTC	CAISESRIGPFF
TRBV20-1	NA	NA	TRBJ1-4	TGCAGTGCTCGGCCCCCAAGCGGGGATGAAAAACTGTTTTTT	CSARPPSGDEKLFF
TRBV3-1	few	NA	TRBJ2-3	TGTGCCAGCAGCCAAGGCCCCATTGGTACGCAGTATTTT	CASSQGPIGTQYF
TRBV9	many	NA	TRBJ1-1	TGTGCCAGCAGCGTAAGTTCGGGGCCCACTGAAGCTTTCTTT	CASSVSSGPTEAFF
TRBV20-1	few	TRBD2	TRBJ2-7	TGCAGTGCTAGAGGCGGGAGCACCTACGAGCAGTACTTC	CSARGGSTYEQYF
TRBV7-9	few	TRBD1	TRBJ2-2	TGTGCCAGCAGCCACGCCGGGACAGGGGGCTTCACCGGGGAGCTGTTTTTT	CASSHAGTGGFTGELFF
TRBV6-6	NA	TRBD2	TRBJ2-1	TGTGCCAGCAGTAGGGACTACAGCTCCTACAATGAGCAGTTCTTC	CASSRDYSSYNEQFF
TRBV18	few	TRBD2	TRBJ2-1	TGTGCCAGCTCACTACAGCGGCGGGAGAATGAGCAGTTCTTC	CASSLQRRENEQFF
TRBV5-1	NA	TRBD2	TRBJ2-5	TGCGCCAGCAGCTCAGGACTAGAAGGAGAGACCCAGTACTTC	CASSSGLEGETQYF
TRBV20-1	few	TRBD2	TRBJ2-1	TGCAGTGCTGGGACTAGCGGTTCGGGGAATGAGCAGTTCTTC	CSAGTSGSGNEQFF
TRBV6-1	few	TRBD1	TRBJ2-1	TGTGCCACCCAGGGGGCTCCGGGCTACAATGAGCAGTTCTTC	CATQGAPGYNEQFF
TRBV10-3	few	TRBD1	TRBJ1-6	TGTGCCATCAGCATACAGGGGAACAATTCACCCCTCCACTTT	CAISIQGNNSPLHF
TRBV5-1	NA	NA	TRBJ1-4	TGCGCCAGCAGCTTGGAAGCAGCTAATGAAAAACTGTTTTTT	CASSLEAANEKLFF
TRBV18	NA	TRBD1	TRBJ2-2	TGTGCCAGCTCAGGACAGGGCGACACCGGGGAGCTGTTTTTT	CASSGQGDTGELFF
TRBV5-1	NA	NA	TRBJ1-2	TGCGCCAGCAGCTTGGAGGACTTCACAGGCGGCGGCTACACCTTC	CASSLEDFTGGGYTF
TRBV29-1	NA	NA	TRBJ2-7	TGCAGCGTTTTGGGTACTAGGAGCTCCTACGAGCAGTACTTC	CSVLGTRSSYEQYF
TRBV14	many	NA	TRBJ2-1	TGTGCCAGCAGCCCACCGCATGTGCCCGCTCTGTACAATGAGCAGTTCTTC	CASSPPHVPALYNEQFF
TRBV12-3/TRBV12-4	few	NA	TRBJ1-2	TGTGCCAGCAGTCGTCCCCCGGGCCAGGGGTATGGCTACACCTTC	CASSRPPGQGYGYTF
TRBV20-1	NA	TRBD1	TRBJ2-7	TGCAGTGCCACTGGACAGGGGGGAAGGTACGAGCAGTACTTC	CSATGQGGRYEQYF
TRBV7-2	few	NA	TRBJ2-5	TGTGCCAGCAGCCTCGTCAGGGCGGAGACCCAGTACTTC	CASSLVRAETQYF
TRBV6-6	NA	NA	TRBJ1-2	TGTGCCAGCAGTCAAACTACAACTAACTATGGCTACACCTTC	CASSQTTTNYGYTF
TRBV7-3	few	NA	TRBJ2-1	TGTGCCAGCAGCTTAGGAGTCGAGGGTAATGAGCAGTTCTTC	CASSLGVEGNEQFF
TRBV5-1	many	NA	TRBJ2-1	TGCGCCAGCAGCTTGGAAGGAGTTTTGGTAGTCAATGAGCAGTTCTTC	CASSLEGVLVVNEQFF